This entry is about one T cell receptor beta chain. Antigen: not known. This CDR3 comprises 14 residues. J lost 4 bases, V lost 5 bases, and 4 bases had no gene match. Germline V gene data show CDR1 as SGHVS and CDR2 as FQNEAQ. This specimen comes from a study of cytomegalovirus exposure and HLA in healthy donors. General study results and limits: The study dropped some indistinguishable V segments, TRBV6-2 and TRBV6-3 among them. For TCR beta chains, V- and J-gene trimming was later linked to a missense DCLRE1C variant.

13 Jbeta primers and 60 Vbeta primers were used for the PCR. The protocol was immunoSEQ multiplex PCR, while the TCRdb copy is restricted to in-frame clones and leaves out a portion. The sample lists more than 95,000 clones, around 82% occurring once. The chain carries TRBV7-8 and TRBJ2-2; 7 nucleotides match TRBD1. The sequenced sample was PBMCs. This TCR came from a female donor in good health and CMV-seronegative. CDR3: CASSPTGVTGELFF. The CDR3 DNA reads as TGTGCCAGCAGCCCTACAGGGGTCACCGGGGAGCTGTTTTTT.